This is a list of T cell receptor beta chains from one sample in a study of human T cells and chemical hapten exposure. Via MiXCR, TCRdb re-called the RACE reads, giving one row per CDR3 protein. This repertoire shows more than 100,000 distinct CDR3 sequences, approximately 13% found once; its top ten account for 2.5% to 3%. The specimen comprised whole blood, sampled in connection with sensitization to the hapten diphenylcyclopropenone (DPC). The source is a woman aged 18-29 years with alopecia areata. Some clones in this sample may be carry-over from other donors' samples. CDR3s include the opening cysteine and the closing phenylalanine or tryptophan. The order of the fields is clone size, V gene, D gene, J gene, CDR3 DNA, CDR3 protein. A D gene is named only where the DNA matches it firmly. Rows give clone size only sometimes, using once, few, many, or a class for an expanded clone.

few	TRBV5-4	NA	TRBJ2-5	TGTGCCAGCAGCTTGGTGCCAGGGACAGAGACCCAGTACTTC	CASSLVPGTETQYF
few	TRBV20-1	NA	TRBJ2-7	TGCAGTGCCGAGACGCCTGTTGGCACCTCCTACGAGCAGTACTTC	CSAETPVGTSYEQYF
few	TRBV11-2	NA	TRBJ2-2	TGTGCCAGCATCGAGACATACGGGGAGCTGTTTTTT	CASIETYGELFF
many	TRBV29-1	TRBD1	TRBJ2-7	TGCAGCGTTGACTTAGGGACAGGACCACCCTACGAGCAGTACTTC	CSVDLGTGPPYEQYF
NA	TRBV14	NA	TRBJ2-1	TGTGCCAGCAGCCACTTAGGGCAGTTTGAGCAGTTCTTC	CASSHLGQFEQFF
many	TRBV7-2	NA	TRBJ1-5	TGTGCCAGCAGCTTATGGTCGGACCGACAGCCCCAGCATTTT	CASSLWSDRQPQHF
NA	TRBV5-1	NA	TRBJ2-2	TGCGCCAGCAGCTTGTCTGGGCTACGCGCTGGGGAGCTGTTTTTT	CASSLSGLRAGELFF
NA	TRBV27	NA	TRBJ2-3	TGTGCCAGCAGTTTGACGGGGGAGATCACAGATACGCAGTATTTT	CASSLTGEITDTQYF
few	TRBV30	NA	TRBJ1-5	TGTGCCTGGCAAGTGGGGGCCAGAGGACAGCCCCAGCATTTT	CAWQVGARGQPQHF
NA	TRBV28	NA	TRBJ1-1	TGTGCCAGCCTCAGCGGTCCCACTGAAGCTTTCTTT	CASLSGPTEAFF
few	TRBV10-1	NA	TRBJ2-5	TGCGCCAGCAGTGGGTCGGGGGAAAAGACCCAGTACTTC	CASSGSGEKTQYF
few	TRBV10-2	TRBD2	TRBJ2-1	TGCGCCAGCAGGATAAATAGCGGGGGGGCGTACAATGAGCAGTTCTTC	CASRINSGGAYNEQFF
many	TRBV30	TRBD1	TRBJ2-1	TGTGCCTGCAGTCCTGGGACAGGTGATTACAATGAGCAGTTCTTC	CACSPGTGDYNEQFF
many	TRBV24-1	TRBD1	TRBJ1-1	TGTGCCACCAGTGAAACAGGGGGCACTGAAGCTTTCTTT	CATSETGGTEAFF
many	TRBV20-1	TRBD2	TRBJ2-7	TGCAGTGCTAGGGAGCGGGGGGTTCCTAGCTACGAGCAGTACTTC	CSARERGVPSYEQYF
NA	TRBV7-3	NA	TRBJ1-2	TGTGCCAGCAGCCCCACCGGAGGGCGATATGGCTACACCTTC	CASSPTGGRYGYTF
few	TRBV18	NA	TRBJ2-5	TGTGCCAGCTTAGCCGTTGGAGAGACCCAGTACTTC	CASLAVGETQYF
NA	TRBV11-2	NA	TRBJ1-1	TGTGCCAGCAGCGGGGGGACACCGTGGAACACTGAAGCTTTCTTT	CASSGGTPWNTEAFF
few	TRBV20-1	NA	TRBJ2-1	TGCAGTGCTAGAGATATAGGACAGATAAATGAGCAGTTCTTC	CSARDIGQINEQFF
NA	TRBV18	TRBD1	TRBJ1-5	TGTGCCAGCTCACCCACCCCAGGGACAGTCAGTCAGCCCCAGCATTTT	CASSPTPGTVSQPQHF
many	TRBV7-2	NA	TRBJ2-7	TGTGCCAGCAGCGCGCGGAGCTCCTACGAGCAGTACTTC	CASSARSSYEQYF
NA	TRBV6-5	TRBD2	TRBJ2-5	TGTGCCAGCAGTTACCGAGCGGGGGACCAAGAGACCCAGTACTTC	CASSYRAGDQETQYF
NA	TRBV5-1	NA	TRBJ2-7	TGCGCCAGCAGCGCTATTTTCGGGAACGAGCAGTACTTC	CASSAIFGNEQYF
NA	TRBV19	TRBD2	TRBJ2-3	TGTGCCAGTAGTACTCACGGGGAGGGACGCTTATCAGATACGCAGTATTTT	CASSTHGEGRLSDTQYF
few	TRBV18	TRBD2	TRBJ2-5	TGTGCCAGCTCACGATTAGCGGGGAGTCAAGAGACCCAGTACTTC	CASSRLAGSQETQYF
NA	TRBV25-1	TRBD1	TRBJ1-2	TGTGCCAGCCTGGGACAGATAAATGGCTACACCTTC	CASLGQINGYTF
NA	TRBV29-1	NA	TRBJ2-3	TGCAGCGCAGGGGCTCTCACAGATACGCAGTATTTT	CSAGALTDTQYF
NA	TRBV20-1	TRBD1	TRBJ2-3	TGCAGCGCCAAAACGGGACAGAGCACAGATACGCAGTATTTT	CSAKTGQSTDTQYF
NA	TRBV3-1	NA	TRBJ2-5	TGTGCCAGCAGCCAAGTTTCAGGAGAGAATCAAGAGACCCAGTACTTC	CASSQVSGENQETQYF
NA	TRBV5-1	TRBD1	TRBJ2-6	TGCGCCAGCGGCGGACAGGGGGCGCGTGGGGCCAACGTCCTGACTTTC	CASGGQGARGANVLTF